The subject of this entry is one TCR beta chain. This clonotype was seen a few times. What antigen it recognizes has not been identified. Base-call qualities are not available, and no considerably larger clone is one nucleotide away. The CDR3 sequence holds 15 residues, the cysteine and phenylalanine included. The retained sequence is limited to the CDR3, 45 bases, with the frame set at the first base. CDR1 and CDR2, looked up from the germline V gene, are SGHDT and YYEEEE. Compared with germline, V lacks 1 base and J lacks 0 bases; bases without a gene match: 3. Moderately to severely active disease, a Clinical Activity Score of at least 3, a NOSPECS grade of at least 4, and a duration under 3 months were present in ophthalmopathy patients. Exclusion was applied to patients with uncontrolled infections, other autoimmune diseases, pregnancy or lactation. Diagnoses were based on clinical symptoms, serum thyroxine and TRAb, thyroid ultrasound and orbital computed tomography. PBMCs were separated from roughly 9.3 ml of fresh peripheral blood using Ficoll-Paque density gradient centrifugation. Total RNA was extracted using Trizol reagent, and RNA quality was assessed on an Agilent 2100 Bioanalyzer.

TCR beta CDR3 regions were amplified from RNA transcripts. A first-round RT-PCR of the TCR CDR3 used the HTBI primer set with the Qiagen OneStep RT-PCR kit. A second multiplex PCR round built the libraries, followed by size selection and purification. Sequencing of the libraries was done on an Illumina HiSeq2000 using paired-end 100 bp reads. The authors' analysis ran thus. Raw data were processed with SOAPnuke, discarding reads with adapters, uncalled bases, mean Phred below 15, or no exact constant-primer or identifier match. High-quality paired reads were merged with COPE v1.2.5, and unique nucleotide sequences were defined as clonotypes. Clonotypes were aligned to IMGT TRBV, TRBD and TRBJ reference segments using MiTCR v1.1. The analysis included only V-J combinations with a frequency above 0.0001, which together covered about 99% of the repertoires. A TCS score was defined as the ratio between F50 (clonal expansion) and ExV (chaos), using BLOSUM62-based TCRdist between CDR3 peptides within each V-J. Welch's t-statistics and random forest reduced around 550 V-J features to 13, which were used in a naive Bayes classifier (R e1071). TCRdb handled the public reads itself, with Q25 trimming in fastp and clone calling in MiXCR, and kept productive beta chains. All rows with the same CDR3 protein become a single entry with the most common DNA and genes. For this entry, the V and J calls and clone size follow TCRdb and not the study's own pipeline. Here the sample has 600,000 to 650,000 distinct CDR3 sequences; less than 25% occur a single time. The ten most abundant clones make up around a third of the sample.

The record originates from a study of T cells in Graves' hyperthyroidism and ophthalmopathy (dated by TCRdb to about 2019). As for the study more broadly: Peripheral blood samples were taken at initial diagnosis, before any treatment was given. The approximately 100 discovery patients were divided at random into training and test sets in a 7:3 ratio. After sampling, hyperthyroidism patients received methimazole starting at 30 mg daily, and ophthalmopathy patients received high-dose intravenous methylprednisolone. A discovery cohort of fewer than 110 patients, 43 with Graves' ophthalmopathy and over 55 with stable Graves' hyperthyroidism, was used to find distinguishing TCR V-J signatures. The paper describes TCR Vbeta CDR3 sequencing of some 130 peripheral blood samples, made up of roughly 45 ophthalmopathy patients, roughly 75 hyperthyroidism patients and 17 progressor patients. In more than 5 Graves' hyperthyroidism patients, the study also compared T-cell repertoires from thyroid tissue with T-cell repertoires from blood. Whether ophthalmopathy could be predicted prospectively was tested in an independent validation cohort made up of roughly 19 hyperthyroidism patients plus 17 patients who later progressed to ophthalmopathy.

Results and caveats for the whole study, not just this receptor: Ophthalmopathy was separated from stable hyperthyroidism by a 13 V-J signature model, with 85% to 90% sensitivity and roughly 81% specificity obtained in cross-validation and 80%/75% obtained in testing. No statistical method was used to set the sample size in advance, and investigators knew the group allocation. During validation, the model predicted progression to ophthalmopathy a median of roughly 7.1 months ahead of onset, with just under 71% sensitivity and 72.22% specificity. Most expanded thyroid clonotypes (frequency above 0.001) were also found in blood, which suggests that blood repertoires may mirror thyroid immune responses.

Sample: blood. The rearrangement joined TRBV5-6 to TRBJ2-7; 8 nucleotides in the junction match TRBD1. The receptor comes from a man aged 25 to 40 with Graves' ophthalmopathy. The CDR3 loop reads CASSLTGGYSYEQYF. The nucleotide sequence is TGTGCCAGCAGCTTGACAGGGGGATACTCCTACGAGCAGTACTTC. Supplemented by the reference TRBV5-6 and TRBJ2-7 proteins around the CDR3, the complete variable domain is DAGVTQSPTHLIKTRGQQVTLRCSPKSGHDTVSWYQQALGQGPQFIFQYYEEEERQRGNFPDRFSGHQFPNYSSELNVNALLLGDSALYLCASSLTGGYSYEQYFGPGTRLTVT.